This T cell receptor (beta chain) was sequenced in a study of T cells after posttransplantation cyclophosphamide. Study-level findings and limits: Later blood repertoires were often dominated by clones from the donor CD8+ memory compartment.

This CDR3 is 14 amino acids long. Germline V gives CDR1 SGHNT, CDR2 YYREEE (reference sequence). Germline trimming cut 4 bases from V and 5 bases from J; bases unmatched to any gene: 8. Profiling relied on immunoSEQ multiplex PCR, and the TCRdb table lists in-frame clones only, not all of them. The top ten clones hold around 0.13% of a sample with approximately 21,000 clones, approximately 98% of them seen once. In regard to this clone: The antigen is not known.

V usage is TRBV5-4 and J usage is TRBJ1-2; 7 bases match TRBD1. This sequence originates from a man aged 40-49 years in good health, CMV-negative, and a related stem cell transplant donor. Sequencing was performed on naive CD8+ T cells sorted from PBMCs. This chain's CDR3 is CASSGGDRTYGYTF. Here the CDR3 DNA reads TGTGCCAGCAGCGGTGGGGACAGAACATATGGCTACACCTTC. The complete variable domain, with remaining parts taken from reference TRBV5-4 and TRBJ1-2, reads ETGVTQSPTHLIKTRGQQVTLRCSSQSGHNTVSWYQQALGQGPQFIFQYYREEENGRGNFPPRFSGLQFPNYSSELNVNALELDDSALYLCASSGGDRTYGYTFGSGTRLTVV.